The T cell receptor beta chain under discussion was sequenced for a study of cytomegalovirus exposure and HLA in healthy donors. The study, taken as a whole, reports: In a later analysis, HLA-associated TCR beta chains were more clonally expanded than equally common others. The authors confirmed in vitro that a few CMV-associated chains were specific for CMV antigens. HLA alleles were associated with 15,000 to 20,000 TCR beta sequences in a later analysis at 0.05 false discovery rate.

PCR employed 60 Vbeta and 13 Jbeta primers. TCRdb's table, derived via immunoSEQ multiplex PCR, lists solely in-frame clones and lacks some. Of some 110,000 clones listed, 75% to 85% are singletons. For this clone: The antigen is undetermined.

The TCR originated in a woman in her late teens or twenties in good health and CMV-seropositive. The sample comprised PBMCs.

In DNA, the CDR3 is TGTGCCAGCTCACCTGGAGCGGGGGACACTGAAGCTTTCTTT. Translation: CASSPGAGDTEAFF. The chain couples TRBV18 to TRBJ1-1; a weak D match, TRBD1 (5 bases). Deletions cut 3 bases from V and 3 bases from J, with 11 bases between. The CDR3 spans 14 residues. The germline V gene encodes CDR1 KGHSH and CDR2 LQKENI.